Sequencing of this TCR beta chain was carried out in a study of cytomegalovirus exposure and HLA in healthy donors. Sequenced by immunoSEQ multiplex PCR; TCRdb stores in-frame clones only, minus some. The sample consists of 300,000 to 450,000 clones, roughly 90% of them appearing once. General study points: Cytomegalovirus association was assigned to under 200 TCR beta chains. In vitro work confirmed that a few CMV-associated chains recognize CMV antigens.

CDR1 and CDR2 from the germline V gene are SSHAT and FNYEAQ (reference sequence). CDR3 length: 15 residues. Trimming at V came to 4 bases and at J to 3 bases, leaving 6 bases not matched to a gene. This clone was observed once. The antigen is unknown. Input material: PBMCs. The sequence derives from a woman aged 18-29 years in good health and CMV-seronegative. The genes are TRBV7-7 and TRBJ2-5, with TRBD1 matching over 9 bases. The chain's CDR3 is CASSWWTGDEETQYF. The CDR3 DNA reads as TGTGCCAGCAGCTGGTGGACAGGGGATGAAGAGACCCAGTACTTC.